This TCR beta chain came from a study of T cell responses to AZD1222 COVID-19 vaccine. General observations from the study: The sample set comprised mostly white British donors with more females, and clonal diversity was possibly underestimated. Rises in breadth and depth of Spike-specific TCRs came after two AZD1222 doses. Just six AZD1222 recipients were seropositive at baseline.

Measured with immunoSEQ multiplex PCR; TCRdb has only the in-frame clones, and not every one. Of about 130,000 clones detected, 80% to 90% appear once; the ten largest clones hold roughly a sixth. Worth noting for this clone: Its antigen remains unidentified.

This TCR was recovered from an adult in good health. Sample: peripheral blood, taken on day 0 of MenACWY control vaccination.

The CDR3 spells CASRPQGIVNSPLHF. DNA for the CDR3: TGTGCCAGCAGACCACAGGGGATCGTCAATTCACCCCTCCACTTT. The J gene is TRBJ1-6, the V gene TRBV5-4; TRBD1 matches 7 bases. Germline assignment: CDR1 SGHNT and CDR2 YYREEE (reference sequence). The CDR3 has 15 amino acids. J was trimmed by 7 bases and V by 5 bases; bases with no gene match: 9.